The 3 T cell receptor beta chains given below trace back to one sample, sequenced in a study of T cell responses to AZD1222 COVID-19 vaccine listed by TCRdb under 2021. The time point label, read with the paper, signifies: about 28 days (+/-7) after the second vaccine dose. The library relied on the immunoSEQ multiplex PCR assay. TCRdb took this table from immuneACCESS and kept in-frame rearrangements with V and J called. Such tables lack part of the clones; where checked against another copy, unresolved V genes explain under half of the gap, and the rest is unexplained. Counted in this sample were roughly 90,000 clones; roughly 89% of them appeared once. The ten top clones hold 5.3% of the sample. The material was peripheral blood, obtained 28 days after the second AZD1222 dose. The receptors originated from an adult who received the AZD1222 COVID-19 vaccine.

J is TRBJ2-7 and V is TRBV5-4; 8 bases map to TRBD1. The CDR3 loop spans 15 amino acids. The V and J ends lost 0 bases and 1 base, in that order; junction bases with no gene match: 3. Germline V gene data show CDR1 as SGHNT and CDR2 as YYREEE (reference sequence). The CDR3: CASSLAGDRSYEQYV. In nucleotides, the CDR3 is TGTGCCAGCAGCTTGGCGGGGGACAGGTCCTACGAGCAGTACGTC.

The J gene is TRBJ2-1, the V gene TRBV11-2; 7 bases agree with TRBD2. Germline CDR1 is SGHAT and CDR2 is FQNNGV. The CDR3 has 15 amino acids. The V and J ends lost 3 bases and 2 bases, in that order; junction bases with no gene match: 4. The CDR3 region is CASSFLREAYNEQFF. In nucleotides, the CDR3 is TGTGCCAGCAGCTTCTTACGGGAGGCCTACAATGAGCAGTTCTTC.

This clone has a single count. The V gene is TRBV15, the J gene TRBJ2-5; D not resolved. CDR3 length: 17 amino acids. In germline, CDR1 is LNHNV, CDR2 YYDKDF (reference sequence). V gave up 3 bases and J gave up 0 bases, with 17 bases separating them. In DNA, the CDR3 is TGTGCCACCAGCAGCCTCCTAGTGGAGTGGTACCAAGAGACCCAGTACTTC. Protein product: CATSSLLVEWYQETQYF.